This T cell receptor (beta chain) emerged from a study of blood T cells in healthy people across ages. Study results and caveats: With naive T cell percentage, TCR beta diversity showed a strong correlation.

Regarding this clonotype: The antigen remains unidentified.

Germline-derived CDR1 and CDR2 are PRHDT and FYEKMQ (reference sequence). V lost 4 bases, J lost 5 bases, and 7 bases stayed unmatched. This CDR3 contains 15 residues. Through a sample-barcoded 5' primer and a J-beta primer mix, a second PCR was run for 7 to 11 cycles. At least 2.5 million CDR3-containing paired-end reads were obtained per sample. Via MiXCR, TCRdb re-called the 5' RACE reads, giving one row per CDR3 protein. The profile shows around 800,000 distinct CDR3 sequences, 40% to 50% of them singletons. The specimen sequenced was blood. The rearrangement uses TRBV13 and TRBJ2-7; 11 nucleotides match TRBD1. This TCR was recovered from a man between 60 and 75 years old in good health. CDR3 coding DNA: TGTGCCAGCAGCTGGGGGACAGGGGGAGTCCACGAGCAGTACTTC. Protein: CASSWGTGGVHEQYF.